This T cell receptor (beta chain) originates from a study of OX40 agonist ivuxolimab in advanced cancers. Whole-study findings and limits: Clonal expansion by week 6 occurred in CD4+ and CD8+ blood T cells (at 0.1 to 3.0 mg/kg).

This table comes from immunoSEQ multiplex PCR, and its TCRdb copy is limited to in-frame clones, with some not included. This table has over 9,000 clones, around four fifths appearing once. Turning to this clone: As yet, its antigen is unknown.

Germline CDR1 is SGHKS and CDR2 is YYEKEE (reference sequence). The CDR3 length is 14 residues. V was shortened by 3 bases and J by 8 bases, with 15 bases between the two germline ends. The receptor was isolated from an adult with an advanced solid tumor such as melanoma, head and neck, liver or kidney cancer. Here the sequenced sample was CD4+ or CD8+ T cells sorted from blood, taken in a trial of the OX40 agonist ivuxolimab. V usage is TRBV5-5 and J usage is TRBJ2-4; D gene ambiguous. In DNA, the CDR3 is TGTGCCAGCAGCTCCCCGGAGAAGAGTTACATTCAGTACTTC. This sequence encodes CASSSPEKSYIQYF.